These T cell receptor beta chains were read from a single sample in a study of Ad26.COV2.S vaccination and SARS-CoV-2 variants. Assay: immunoSEQ multiplex PCR; the TCRdb copy retains only in-frame clones and omits some. The data show a few hundred thousand clones, around 90% seen once. Sample: peripheral blood, taken in a trial of Ad26.COV2.S vaccine versus placebo. The receptor set was obtained from a person aged 18-60 years who received the Ad26.COV2.S COVID-19 vaccine or a placebo. CDR3s include the opening cysteine and the closing phenylalanine or tryptophan. D genes are given only for firm matches. Clone size is given for some rows only: seen once, a few or many times, or a class if the clone is expanded.

v_call,j_call,d_call,clone_size,cdr3_nt,cdr3_aa
TRBV28,TRBJ2-1,TRBD2,.,TGTGCCAGTGCCTATGGGGGGGCTAGCGGGAGGTGGAATGAGCAGTTCTTC,CASAYGGASGRWNEQFF
TRBV7-8,TRBJ1-5,.,.,TGTGCCAGCAGCTTAGTAAGGGCAAACAATCAGCCCCAGCATTTT,CASSLVRANNQPQHF
TRBV5-1,TRBJ1-2,.,.,TGCGCCAGCAGCTTGGCCGTTCGGGATCGCAATGGCTACACCTTC,CASSLAVRDRNGYTF
TRBV7-8,TRBJ2-3,TRBD2,.,TGTGCCAGCAGCCAACAATCTAGCGGGGGCACAGATACGCAGTATTTT,CASSQQSSGGTDTQYF
TRBV10-3,TRBJ1-4,.,once,TGTGCTTCTACTCGGGGGCTAGGGGAAAAACTGTTTTTT,CASTRGLGEKLFF
TRBV19,TRBJ2-6,.,.,TGTGCCAGTAGTAAGGCCCGCTCCTCTGGGGCCAACGTCCTGACTTTC,CASSKARSSGANVLTF
TRBV4-3,TRBJ1-3,.,.,TGCGCCAGCAGCCAGGCCTCCGGGACACCTGGAAACACCATATATTTT,CASSQASGTPGNTIYF
TRBV18,TRBJ2-7,TRBD2,.,TGTGCCAGCTCACCACTCGTTAGCGGGGGGGCAGTAGAGCAGTACTTC,CASSPLVSGGAVEQYF
TRBV19,TRBJ1-1,TRBD1,.,TGTGCCAGTGGAGACAGGGGGAGGAAGAACACTGAAGCTTTCTTT,CASGDRGRKNTEAFF
TRBV4-2,TRBJ2-7,TRBD2,.,TGTGCCAGCAGCCGGACTAGCGGCGTATACGAGCAGTACTTC,CASSRTSGVYEQYF
TRBV27,TRBJ2-3,.,.,TGTGCCAGCAGTTCCCTTCCAGGGGCGAGCACAGATACGCAGTATTTT,CASSSLPGASTDTQYF
TRBV7-9,TRBJ2-2,TRBD1,.,TGTGCCAGCAGGCTAGCAGGGGGCGCGAACACCGGGGAGCTGTTTTTT,CASRLAGGANTGELFF
TRBV5-1,TRBJ1-2,.,.,TGCGCCAGCAGCTTGGGGCAGGGTGGCTATGGCTACACCTTC,CASSLGQGGYGYTF
TRBV5-4,TRBJ1-2,.,.,TGTGCCAGCAGCCCGGACAAGAACTATGGCTACACCTTC,CASSPDKNYGYTF
TRBV28,TRBJ1-3,TRBD1,.,TGTGCCAGCACAAACAGGGGCTCTGGAAACACCATATATTTT,CASTNRGSGNTIYF
TRBV7-9,TRBJ1-1,.,.,TGTGCCAGCAGCCCCATGAAAGGGCAAGGAACTGAAGCTTTCTTT,CASSPMKGQGTEAFF
TRBV18,TRBJ1-5,.,few,TGTGCCAGCTCACCAGTCGACGTCAACCAGCCCCAGCATTTT,CASSPVDVNQPQHF
TRBV5-1,TRBJ2-3,TRBD1,.,TGCGCCAGCAGCTTGGAGAGGACAGGGGGAGCTAGCACAGATACGCAGTATTTT,CASSLERTGGASTDTQYF
TRBV20-1,TRBJ2-1,.,.,TGCAGTGTCCCACGGTACAATGAGCAGTTCTTC,CSVPRYNEQFF
TRBV18,TRBJ1-6,TRBD1,.,TGTGCCAGCTCACCACAAGGACAGGGGGCGTCGAACTCACCCCTCCACTTT,CASSPQGQGASNSPLHF
TRBV19,TRBJ2-7,TRBD1,few,TGTGCCAGTAGTATGGGGACAGGAGCTTACGAGCAGTACTTC,CASSMGTGAYEQYF
TRBV28,TRBJ2-3,.,once,TGTGCCAGCAGTTTATCAGGGACAGATACGCAGTATTTT,CASSLSGTDTQYF
TRBV5-6,TRBJ1-1,TRBD1,once,TGTGCCAGCAGCATGACAGGGGCAGGGAACACTGAAGCTTTCTTT,CASSMTGAGNTEAFF
TRBV14,TRBJ2-1,TRBD2,.,TGTGCCAGCAGCCAAAGCGGGAGGGCCGCCTACAATGAGCAGTTCTTC,CASSQSGRAAYNEQFF
TRBV15,TRBJ2-1,.,.,TGTGCCACCAGCAGAGATCACCCGAGCTCCTACAATGAGCAGTTCTTC,CATSRDHPSSYNEQFF
TRBV19,TRBJ1-1,.,.,TGTGCCAGTAGTATAGGGATCGCTGAAGCTTTCTTT,CASSIGIAEAFF
TRBV6-5,TRBJ2-3,.,.,TGTGCCAGCAGTTACTCAGCGGCACCTAGCACAGATACGCAGTATTTT,CASSYSAAPSTDTQYF
TRBV9,TRBJ2-7,.,once,TGTGCCAGCAGCAGGGTTTCTAACTCCTACGAGCAGTACTTC,CASSRVSNSYEQYF
TRBV7-2,TRBJ2-7,TRBD1,.,TGTGCCAGCAGCCTTTGGGACAGTGCCTACGAGCAGTACTTC,CASSLWDSAYEQYF
TRBV5-1,TRBJ2-7,.,.,TGCGCCAGCAGCTCGTCCGGGACGGGCCCCTACGAGCAGTACTTC,CASSSSGTGPYEQYF
TRBV27,TRBJ2-1,.,.,TGTGCCAGCAGTTTGACTAGTGTCAACAATGAGCAGTTCTTC,CASSLTSVNNEQFF
TRBV28,TRBJ2-1,.,.,TGTGCCAGCAGTTTCGGAGGACTGAGCTCCTACAATGAGCAGTTCTTC,CASSFGGLSSYNEQFF
TRBV11-2,TRBJ2-1,.,.,TGTGCCAGCAGCCCGTTTAGGGGACAAAGCTCCTACAATGAGCAGTTCTTC,CASSPFRGQSSYNEQFF
TRBV2,TRBJ1-2,.,.,TGTGCCAGCAGTGAGGGTGGGCGGATTAACTATGGCTACACCTTC,CASSEGGRINYGYTF
TRBV19,TRBJ2-5,TRBD2,.,TGTGCCAGTAGGAATCAATCCTCGGGAGCGGGAGGAGAGACCCAGTACTTC,CASRNQSSGAGGETQYF
TRBV6-2/TRBV6-3,TRBJ2-3,.,.,TGTGCCAGCAGTTCGACTAGAGTCACAGATACGCAGTATTTT,CASSSTRVTDTQYF
TRBV7-9,TRBJ2-3,.,.,TGTGCCAGCAGAACACCGGGACTCAGCACAGATACGCAGTATTTT,CASRTPGLSTDTQYF
TRBV27,TRBJ2-4,.,.,TGTGCCAGCAGTTTATGGGGGGCCAAAAACATTCAGTACTTC,CASSLWGAKNIQYF
TRBV10-3,TRBJ2-7,TRBD1,.,TGTGCCACCGGGGACAGCTCCTACGAGCAGTACTTC,CATGDSSYEQYF